The source of this T cell receptor beta chain is a study of blood T cell repertoires in COVID-19. Background on the study: Sources were T cells, B-cell-depleted T cells, or PBMCs; the material itself was cDNA or gDNA.

This CDR3 region has 13 residues. Trimming pared 10 bases from V and 7 bases from J, leaving 17 bases between. The germline V gene has CDR1 LNHDA and CDR2 SQIVND (reference sequence). Measured with immunoSEQ multiplex PCR; TCRdb has only the in-frame clones, and not every one. In the table there are 260,000 or so clones, approximately 88% of which are singletons. The rearrangement links TRBV19 to TRBJ1-5; D is undetermined. This sequence originates from a woman aged 40 to 50 with acute COVID-19. The material sequenced was PBMCs or T cells enriched from blood (not recorded which). CDR3 region: CATDLEGVQPQHF. In DNA form, the CDR3 reads TGTGCCACTGACCTAGAGGGTGTGCAGCCCCAGCATTTT. The full variable domain, its missing parts supplied by reference TRBV19 and TRBJ1-5, is DGGITQSPKYLFRKEGQNVTLSCEQNLNHDAMYWYRQDPGQGLRLIYYSQIVNDFQKGDIAEGYSVSREKKESFPLTVTSAQKNPTAFYLCATDLEGVQPQHFGDGTRLSIL.